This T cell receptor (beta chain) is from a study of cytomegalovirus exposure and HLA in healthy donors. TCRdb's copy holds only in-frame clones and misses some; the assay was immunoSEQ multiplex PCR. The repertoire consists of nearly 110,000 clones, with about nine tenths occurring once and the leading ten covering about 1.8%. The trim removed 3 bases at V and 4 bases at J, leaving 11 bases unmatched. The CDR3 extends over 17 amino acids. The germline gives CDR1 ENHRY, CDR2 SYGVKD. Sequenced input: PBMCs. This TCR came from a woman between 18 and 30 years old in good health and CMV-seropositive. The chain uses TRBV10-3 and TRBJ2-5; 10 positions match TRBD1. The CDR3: CAISDHLGQGRGETQYF. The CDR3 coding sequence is TGTGCCATCAGTGATCATTTGGGACAGGGGAGGGGAGAGACCCAGTACTTC.